This record looks at one T cell receptor beta chain sequence and its context. Its antigen is currently unknown. The data belong to a study of T cell responses to AZD1222 COVID-19 vaccine. Germline V gene sequence: CDR1 MNHEY, CDR2 SVGAGI. V was clipped by 7 bases and J by 1 base, with 7 bases between them. This CDR3 has 12 amino acids. TCRdb keeps only in-frame clones here, not all; method: immunoSEQ multiplex PCR. This sample has under 130,000 clones, with 70% to 90% found just once. Points from the study as a whole: Donors were chiefly white British, with a greater number of females, and clonal diversity was perhaps underestimated.

The sample in question was peripheral blood, obtained 28 days after the second AZD1222 dose. This clonotype was obtained from an adult who received the AZD1222 COVID-19 vaccine. The chain employs TRBV6-5 and TRBJ1-2, with a weak D call TRBD1 (6 bases). CDR3 DNA: TGTGCCAGCAAACAGGGTAACTATGGCTACACCTTC. Its translation is CASKQGNYGYTF.